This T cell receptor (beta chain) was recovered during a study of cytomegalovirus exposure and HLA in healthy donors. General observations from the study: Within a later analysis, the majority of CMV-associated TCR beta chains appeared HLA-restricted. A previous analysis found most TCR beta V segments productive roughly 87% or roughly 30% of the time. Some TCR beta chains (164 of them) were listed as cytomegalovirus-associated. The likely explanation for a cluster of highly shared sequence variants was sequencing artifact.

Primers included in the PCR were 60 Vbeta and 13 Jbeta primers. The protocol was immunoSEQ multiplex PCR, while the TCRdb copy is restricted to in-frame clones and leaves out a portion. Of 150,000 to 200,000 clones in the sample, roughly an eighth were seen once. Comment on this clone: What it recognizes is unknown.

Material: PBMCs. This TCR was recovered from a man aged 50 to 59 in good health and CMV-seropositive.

CDR3 DNA: TGTGCCAGTAGTATAGATGGGCAGAAAGACAATGAGCAGTTCTTC. Translation gives CASSIDGQKDNEQFF. The V call is TRBV19, the J call TRBJ2-1; the D is unclear. Germline V gene lookup returns CDR1 LNHDA and CDR2 SQIVND (reference sequence). This CDR3 region has 15 residues. Trimming left V 0 bases short and J 5 bases short, with 11 bases between.